The next 8 T cell receptor beta chains were all read from a single sample in a study of cytomegalovirus exposure and HLA in healthy donors. TCRdb keeps only in-frame clones here, not all; method: immunoSEQ multiplex PCR. The sample lists about 120,000 clones; 80% to 90% were seen once. Sequenced material: PBMCs. These receptors came from a young woman in good health and CMV-seronegative.

CDR3: CASSHRGQLYEQYV. The CDR3 DNA sequence: TGTGCCAGCAGCCACAGGGGGCAACTCTACGAGCAGTACGTC. The V gene is TRBV5-4, the J gene TRBJ2-7; the match to TRBD1 covers 9 bases. The CDR3 runs 14 residues. CDR1 SGHNT and CDR2 YYREEE come from the germline V gene (reference sequence). V shed 4 bases, J shed 3 bases, and the junction held 5 bases outside the gene matches.

This chain joins TRBV18 and TRBJ1-3; the D is unclear. Germline V gene sequence: CDR1 KGHSH, CDR2 LQKENI. This CDR3 is built from 15 residues. Trimming took 1 base from V and 0 from J, leaving 7 bases between them. The chain's CDR3 is CASSPQSVSGNTIYF. CDR3 DNA: TGTGCCAGCTCACCACAGTCAGTCTCTGGAAACACCATATATTTT.

The chain's CDR3 is CASSFLADPRDEQYV. In DNA form, the CDR3 reads TGTGCCAGCAGCTTCCTAGCGGACCCAAGGGACGAGCAGTACGTC. The chain has TRBV5-5 and TRBJ2-7; TRBD2 matches 7 bases. The germline gives CDR1 SGHKS, CDR2 YYEKEE (reference sequence). Germline trimming cut 2 bases from V and 5 bases from J; bases unmatched to any gene: 10. The CDR3 extends over 15 amino acids.

With respect to this clone: At one of its ends the junction is not consistent with the germline gene, which may arise from a read error. The CDR3 protein is CASRLDRVRATEAFF. The CDR3, as DNA: TGTGCCAGCAGATTGGACAGGGTTCGTGCCACTGAAGCTTTCTTT. The rearrangement joins TRBV5-6 to TRBJ1-1, with TRBD1 matching 8 bases. This CDR3 spans 15 amino acids. Germline CDR1 reads SGHDT; CDR2 reads YYEEEE.

V gene TRBV29-1 combines with J gene TRBJ2-1; 11 positions agree with TRBD1. V dropped 6 bases and J dropped 3; count of bases not matched to a gene: 1. The germline CDR1 and CDR2 sequences are SQVTM and ANQGSEA. The CDR3 runs 13 residues. CDR3 residues: CSVDRGHYNEQFF. The CDR3 region has the DNA TGCAGCGTGGACAGGGGGCACTACAATGAGCAGTTCTTC.

The chain has TRBV30 and TRBJ2-2, with D unresolved. In germline, CDR1 is GTSNPN, CDR2 SVGIG (reference sequence). V was shortened by 4 bases and J by 5 bases, with 8 bases between the two germline ends. The CDR3 contains 12 residues. CDR3 loop: CAWNLGTGELFF. The CDR3 region has the DNA TGTGCCTGGAATCTCGGGACCGGGGAGCTGTTTTTT.

The V gene is TRBV7-9, the J gene TRBJ1-3, with D possibly TRBD1 on 5 matching bases. Trimming left V 6 bases short and J 4 bases short, with 16 bases between. Germline V lookup: CDR1 SEHNR, CDR2 FQNEAQ (reference sequence). CDR3 size: 15 residues. The CDR3 DNA reads TGTGCCAGCAGTTTTCAGGGTGATGGCGGAAACACCATATATTTT. Protein sequence: CASSFQGDGGNTIYF.

The V call is TRBV4-2, the J call TRBJ2-1; 9 nucleotides align to TRBD1. Germline CDR1 LGHNA, CDR2 YNFKEQ. The CDR3 loop spans 14 amino acids. The trim removed 4 bases at V and 4 bases at J, leaving 2 bases unmatched. The CDR3 DNA is TGTGCCAGCAGCCCGGGACAGGGATACAATGAGCAGTTCTTC. Protein: CASSPGQGYNEQFF.